Listed here are 14 T cell receptor beta chains from one sample, sequenced in a study of shared clonotypes between healthy human individuals. Profiling relied on immunoSEQ multiplex PCR, and the TCRdb table lists in-frame clones only, not all of them. The sample includes fewer than 550,000 clones, 75% to 80% of them seen just once. Sequenced: PBMCs. The receptors here all came from a woman aged 40 to 50 in good health. Some clones in this sample may be carry-over from other donors' samples.

The chain recombines TRBV4-3 with TRBJ2-5; the match to TRBD2 covers 9 bases. Germline CDR1 and CDR2: LGHNA and YSLEER. The CDR3 is 16 amino acids. V gave up 2 bases and J gave up 4 bases; unmatched junction bases: 8. The CDR3 DNA reads as TGCGCCAGCAGCCAACGACTAGCGGTAAACATAGAGACCCAGTACTTC. Its translation is CASSQRLAVNIETQYF.

The CDR3 DNA reads as TGTGCCTGGAGTGGGACTAGCGGTACAGATACGCAGTATTTT. This translates into CAWSGTSGTDTQYF. J is TRBJ2-3 and V is TRBV30; TRBD2 matches at 10 bases. CDR1 is GTSNPN, CDR2 SVGIG, per germline (reference sequence). J gave up 3 bases and V 1 base, and 1 base lay outside the gene matches. This CDR3 comprises 14 residues.

The chain combines TRBV11-2 with TRBJ2-1; 13 nucleotides line up with TRBD2. This CDR3 has 17 residues. Germline CDR1 SGHAT, CDR2 FQNNGV. V lost 1 base and J lost 7; bases outside the gene matches: 7. CDR3: CASSLGTSGSKGNEQFF. The CDR3 region has the DNA TGTGCCAGCAGCTTAGGGACTAGCGGGAGTAAAGGGAATGAGCAGTTCTTC.

The chain has TRBV6-6 and TRBJ1-2; D unclear. This CDR3 contains 13 residues. The germline V gene encodes CDR1 MNHNY and CDR2 SVGAGI (reference sequence). With 2 bases removed from V and 6 bases from J, the gap between germline ends came to 10 bases. The CDR3 DNA reads as TGTGCCAGCAGTTACACCTCGGGGAATGGCTACACCTTC. Protein: CASSYTSGNGYTF.

The chain has TRBV7-3 and TRBJ2-3, with D perhaps matching TRBD1 (6 bases). Per germline, CDR1 SGHTA and CDR2 FQGTGA. V was clipped by 0 bases and J by 6 bases, with 10 bases between them. The length of the CDR3 is 14 residues. The CDR3 coding sequence is TGTGCCAGCAGCTTAACGGACAGATGGGATACGCAGTATTTT. Its protein product is CASSLTDRWDTQYF.

CDR3 protein: CASSLLGARGETQYF. The CDR3, as DNA: TGTGCCAGCAGCTTACTAGGGGCCCGCGGGGAGACCCAGTACTTC. This chain joins TRBV11-2 and TRBJ2-5; D might be TRBD1 or TRBD2, each matching 5 bases. CDR1 SGHAT and CDR2 FQNNGV come from the germline V gene. Trimming took 2 bases from V and 5 from J, leaving 15 bases between them. This CDR3 is 15 amino acids long. Based on the CDR3 plus reference TRBV11-2 and TRBJ2-5, the full variable domain is EAGVAQSPRYKIIEKRQSVAFWCNPISGHATLYWYQQILGQGPKLLIQFQNNGVVDDSQLPKDRFSAERLKGVDSTLKIQPAKLEDSAVYLCASSLLGARGETQYFGPGTRLLVL.

The rearrangement uses TRBV4-3 and TRBJ2-3; D not certain. The ends were cut back, 1 base at V and 6 bases at J, with 14 bases in the middle. This CDR3 is 15 amino acids long. Germline V lookup: CDR1 LGHNA, CDR2 YSLEER. The CDR3 DNA reads TGCGCCAGCAGCCAAGGTGACGGAAATCGGGATACGCAGTATTTT. It codes for CASSQGDGNRDTQYF.

The chain combines TRBV30 with TRBJ1-5, with a weak D call TRBD1 (5 bases). V was clipped by 2 bases and J by 8 bases, with 19 bases between them. The germline V gene encodes CDR1 GTSNPN and CDR2 SVGIG (reference sequence). This CDR3 is 15 amino acids long. The DNA of the CDR3 is TGTGCCTGGAGTCCAGACAGCCAGGTAGGAGAGCCCCAGCATTTT. Residues: CAWSPDSQVGEPQHF. The whole variable domain, filled in from reference TRBV30 and TRBJ1-5, reads SQTIHQWPATLVQPVGSPLSLECTVEGTSNPNLYWYRQAAGRGLQLLFYSVGIGQISSEVPQNLSASRPQDRQFILSSKKLLLSDSGFYLCAWSPDSQVGEPQHFGDGTRLSIL.

The rearrangement uses TRBV28 and TRBJ2-7; no definite D call. Germline lookup yields CDR1 MDHEN and CDR2 SYDVKM. The CDR3 consists of 15 residues. The ends were cut back, 3 bases at V and 1 base at J, with 13 bases in the middle. The CDR3 spells CASSLSGPLSYEQYF. CDR3 nucleotides: TGTGCCAGCAGTTTGTCGGGCCCCCTTTCCTACGAGCAGTACTTC.

The rearrangement links TRBV19 to TRBJ1-3; unclear D gene. The CDR3 sequence is 13 residues long. The germline V gene encodes CDR1 LNHDA and CDR2 SQIVND (reference sequence). Trimming took off 7 bases at V and 0 bases at J, with 7 bases between the two ends. CDR3 in amino acids: CASTYSSGNTIYF. CDR3 DNA sequence: TGTGCCAGTACGTACAGCTCTGGAAACACCATATATTTT.

The sample holds many counts of this clone. V is TRBV27 and J is TRBJ2-1; 11 positions match TRBD1. Germline V gives CDR1 MNHEY, CDR2 SMNVEV (reference sequence). The CDR3 length is 14 residues. V dropped 0 bases and J dropped 14; count of bases not matched to a gene: 6. The CDR3 DNA sequence: TGTGCCAGCAGTTTATCCCGGACAGGGGGCATGGAGTTCTTC. Translation gives CASSLSRTGGMEFF.

This chain links TRBV27 with TRBJ2-7, with 15 bases matching TRBD2. The germline CDR1 and CDR2 sequences are MNHEY and SMNVEV (reference sequence). The CDR3 contains 16 residues. J gave up 5 bases and V 5 bases, and 7 bases lay outside the gene matches. Written as DNA, the CDR3 is TGTGCCAGCAGTCCCGGGACTAGCGGGAGGAGGAACGAGCAGTACTTC. Protein: CASSPGTSGRRNEQYF.

This clone has at least ten counts. V gene TRBV11-2 combines with J gene TRBJ2-1; D unclear. The germline CDR1 and CDR2 sequences are SGHAT and FQNNGV. V was clipped by 1 base and J by 4 bases, with 11 bases between them. This CDR3 is built from 15 residues. CDR3 in amino acids: CASSLAPTGYNEQFF. The CDR3 nucleotides are TGTGCCAGCAGCTTAGCACCCACCGGATACAATGAGCAGTTCTTC.

The genes are TRBV28 and TRBJ2-3, with 8 positions matching TRBD2. This CDR3 comprises 13 residues. Germline values: CDR1 MDHEN, CDR2 SYDVKM. Losses at the gene ends were 8 bases for V and 5 bases for J; bases not matched to a gene: 6. CDR3 sequence reads: CASFAGGVDTQYF. The CDR3 DNA reads as TGTGCCAGCTTTGCGGGAGGCGTAGATACGCAGTATTTT.